The rows below give T cell receptor beta chains drawn from one sample of a study of tumor-infiltrating lymphocytes in oesophageal squamous cell carcinoma. A single record per CDR3 protein comes from TCRdb applying MiXCR to the PCR reads. Of about 10,000 distinct CDR3 sequences listed, roughly 60% are singletons. Sequenced sample: esophageal tumor tissue. These receptors came from a female donor with esophageal squamous cell carcinoma. Both conserved end residues are part of each CDR3. A D gene is named only where the DNA matches it firmly.

J gene	D gene	V gene	CDR3 protein
NA	NA	TRBV6-6	CASSFPAGKAQETQYF
TRBJ2-3	TRBD2	TRBV5-6	CASSFSGRVTDTQYF
NA	NA	TRBV7-2	CASSLDKRNSYEQYF
TRBJ2-3	TRBD2	TRBV5-5	CASGNGRAGGDTQYF
NA	NA	TRBV7-2	CASSNAAAETQYF
TRBJ1-3	NA	TRBV7-6	CASSLDGRSGNTIYF
TRBJ2-3	NA	TRBV7-2	CASSPSVVPDTQYF
TRBJ2-1	TRBD2	TRBV7-3	CASSLAGGPISYNEQFF
TRBJ1-6	NA	TRBV12-3/TRBV12-4	CASSRGLF
TRBJ2-5	NA	TRBV7-9	CASSLADGNEQYF
TRBJ2-3	TRBD2	TRBV7-2	CASSFISRGGDTQYF
TRBJ2-5	TRBD1	TRBV15	CATSITGGETQYF
NA	TRBD1	TRBV11-2	CASSPTGRYEQYF
TRBJ2-1	TRBD2	TRBV19	CASSILTSGRAHNEQFF
TRBJ1-5	NA	TRBV7-2	CASSLATSQTSNQPQHF
TRBJ2-3	NA	TRBV11-2	CASSFTRVGTDTQYF
TRBJ1-5	TRBD1	TRBV7-6	CASSPQLAQGTSQHFNQPQHF
TRBJ2-1	TRBD2	TRBV7-3	CASSLTGTSGRYSYNEQFF
NA	TRBD1	TRBV7-2	CASSLEGTGQETQYF
TRBJ2-7	TRBD2	TRBV5-1	CASSWQRGRGYEQYF
NA	TRBD1	TRBV5-5	CASTIGLGQGQETQYF
NA	NA	TRBV11-1	CASSLGPNSAVNDEQFF
TRBJ2-5	NA	TRBV7-4	CASSIGSETQYF
NA	TRBD2	TRBV6-1	CASRDRPGLAENEQFF
TRBJ2-1	NA	TRBV7-8	CASSLAGRDSEQFF
TRBJ2-1	TRBD2	TRBV7-2	CASSLAGPGLGGEQFF
TRBJ1-6	NA	TRBV15	CATSRGYSPLHF
TRBJ2-5	NA	TRBV11-2	CASSSKETQYF
TRBJ2-3	TRBD2	TRBV11-2	CASSPGRAGGWGDTQYF
NA	NA	TRBV12-3/TRBV12-4	CASSSRKSAGIYEQYF